The 25 T cell receptor beta chains below all came from one sample that was sequenced in a study of CD8 T cells in Susac syndrome. When the RNA was reverse transcribed, random hexamers were used with an input of roughly 0.45 to 1 ug. TCRdb ran MiXCR on the immunoSEQ multiplex PCR reads and lists one entry per CDR3 protein. The data show 200,000 to 250,000 distinct CDR3 sequences, with about 94% seen just once and around 0.14% held by the top ten. The sample consisted of CD8+ T cells from PBMCs. Receptors originate from a human donor with multiple sclerosis.

The genes are TRBV7-3 and TRBJ2-3; 11 nucleotides agree with TRBD2. The CDR3 extends over 18 amino acids. Germline lookup yields CDR1 SGHTA and CDR2 FQGTGA. Trimming removed 0 bases from V and 2 bases from J; junction bases left unmatched: 7. CDR3 nucleotide sequence: TGTGCCAGCAGCTTAACCCATCTAGCGGGGGGCCTCACAGATACGCAGTATTTT. This encodes CASSLTHLAGGLTDTQYF.

V is TRBV6-2 or TRBV6-3 and J is TRBJ1-1, with D uncertain. Trimming shortened V by 6 bases and J by 4 bases, and 12 bases separated the two germline ends. Germline CDR1 is MNHEY and CDR2 is SVGEGT. This CDR3 region has 13 residues. The CDR3 here is CASRGRVGTEAFF. The CDR3 bases are TGTGCCAGCAGGGGTAGGGTCGGCACTGAAGCTTTCTTT.

This rearrangement joins TRBV20-1 to TRBJ2-3, with 15 positions matching TRBD2. V lost 5 bases, J lost 5 bases, and 5 bases stayed unmatched. CDR3 length: 15 residues. CDR1 and CDR2 from the germline V gene are DFQATT and SNEGSKA (reference sequence). The CDR3 is CSALGLAGGRDTQYF. As DNA, the CDR3 is TGCAGTGCTCTTGGACTAGCGGGGGGGCGAGATACGCAGTATTTT.

The V call is TRBV7-9, the J call TRBJ2-5; a weak D match, TRBD2 (7 bases). In germline, CDR1 is SEHNR, CDR2 FQNEAQ (reference sequence). Trimming pared 1 base from V and 5 bases from J, leaving 11 bases between. The CDR3 runs 14 residues. CDR3 nucleotides: TGTGCCAGCAGCTTAGGCGGGGGCTGGGAGACCCAGTACTTC. Translated, it gives CASSLGGGWETQYF.

V is TRBV12-3 or TRBV12-4 and J is TRBJ2-7; TRBD2 matches 10 bases. V lost 5 bases, J lost 2 bases, and 6 bases stayed unmatched. The length of the CDR3 is 15 residues. CDR3 nucleotide sequence: TGTGCCAGCAGTGCCTCTAGCGGGAGTCCCTACGAGCAGTACTTC. Translation: CASSASSGSPYEQYF.

This rearrangement joins TRBV27 to TRBJ1-1, with D possibly matching TRBD1 (5 bases). Germline V gene sequence: CDR1 MNHEY, CDR2 SMNVEV (reference sequence). The V end lost 7 bases, the J end lost 3 bases, and 15 bases lay between the germline ends. The CDR3 loop spans 14 amino acids. The CDR3 loop reads CASTAAEGDTEAFF. CDR3 DNA: TGTGCCAGCACCGCGGCAGAAGGGGACACTGAAGCTTTCTTT.

This clonotype was seen just once. This chain connects TRBV5-1 to TRBJ2-3; maybe TRBD2 (5 bases). The germline V gene encodes CDR1 SGHRS and CDR2 YFSETQ. The length of the CDR3 is 17 residues. V shed 4 bases and J shed 2 bases, with 20 bases lying between them. CDR3 sequence: CASSVDGPEGSTDTQYF. CDR3 sequence (DNA): TGCGCCAGCAGCGTTGATGGGCCCGAGGGTTCCACAGATACGCAGTATTTT.

J is TRBJ2-2 and V is TRBV6-5; 12 nucleotides line up with TRBD2. The V gene end was trimmed by 2 bases and the J gene end by 6 bases; junction bases not matched to a gene: 10. CDR3 size: 18 residues. In germline, CDR1 is MNHEY, CDR2 SVGAGI. CDR3: CASSYNPLAGGAAGELFF. As DNA, the CDR3 is TGTGCCAGCAGTTACAATCCCCTAGCGGGGGGGGCCGCCGGGGAGCTGTTTTTT.

The rearrangement uses TRBV2 and TRBJ2-1; the match to TRBD1 covers 10 bases. The CDR3 sequence is 15 residues long. CDR1 and CDR2 (germline): SNHLY, FYNNEI. The V and J ends lost 7 bases and 4 bases, in that order; junction bases with no gene match: 7. The CDR3: CASIHPGQGYNEQFF. The DNA of the CDR3 is TGTGCCAGCATCCACCCGGGACAGGGGTACAATGAGCAGTTCTTC.

This clonotype has only one observation. V and J are TRBV4-3 and TRBJ2-3; TRBD2 matches 8 bases. Germline lookup yields CDR1 LGHNA and CDR2 YSLEER. CDR3 length: 16 amino acids. Trimming took 1 base from V and 4 from J; bases not matched to a gene: 7. CDR3 sequence: CASSQGAGDRSDTQYF. The CDR3 bases are TGCGCCAGCAGCCAAGGAGCGGGAGATCGTTCAGATACGCAGTATTTT.

The gene calls are TRBV7-3 and TRBJ2-7; D is perhaps TRBD1 (6 bases). The CDR3 is 14 residues long. Trimming left V 3 bases short and J 5 bases short, with 14 bases between. The germline gives CDR1 SGHTA, CDR2 FQGTGA. The CDR3 nucleotides read TGTGCCAGCAGCTTTGGGACACCAGGTGACGAGCAGTACTTC. Protein: CASSFGTPGDEQYF.

The chain recombines TRBV5-6 with TRBJ2-1, with TRBD1 as a possible D gene (6 bases). In germline, CDR1 is SGHDT, CDR2 YYEEEE. CDR3 length: 12 residues. V was cut by 3 bases and J by 14 bases, with 15 bases left in between. CDR3 nucleotides: TGTGCCAGCAGCTCAGCAACAGGGTCGGAGTTCTTC. Its protein product is CASSSATGSEFF.

The V call is TRBV19, the J call TRBJ2-7; no clear D. The V gene's germline CDR1 is LNHDA and CDR2 SQIVND (reference sequence). The CDR3 consists of 15 residues. Trimming cost V 3 bases and J 2 bases, with 14 bases left between them. The CDR3: CASSIQRGVAYEQYF. In nucleotides, the CDR3 is TGTGCCAGTAGTATCCAGAGAGGAGTCGCCTACGAGCAGTACTTC.

The genes are TRBV27 and TRBJ1-2; tentatively, D is TRBD1 (5 bases). CDR1 is MNHEY and CDR2 is SMNVEV in the germline V gene (reference sequence). The CDR3 has 12 residues. Trimming cost V 6 bases and J 4 bases, with 9 bases left between them. CDR3 sequence (DNA): TGTGCCAGCAGCCCAGGGCCCTATGGCTACACCTTC. Protein: CASSPGPYGYTF.

The V call is TRBV4-1, the J call TRBJ2-1; TRBD2 agrees at 9 bases. CDR1 MGHRA and CDR2 YSYEKL come from the germline V gene. Trimming took 0 bases from V and 3 from J; bases not matched to a gene: 9. The CDR3 runs to 18 residues. This CDR3 reads CASSQDSRPAGGYNEQFF. The CDR3, as DNA: TGCGCCAGCAGCCAAGATAGTCGCCCAGCGGGAGGCTACAATGAGCAGTTCTTC.

The V and J genes are TRBV7-2 and TRBJ2-1; D assignment may be TRBD1 or TRBD2 (7 bases each). V gave up 5 bases and J gave up 8 bases, with 16 bases separating them. The CDR3 is 14 amino acids. Germline-derived CDR1 and CDR2 are SGHTA and FQGNSA. CDR3 nucleotides: TGTGCCAGCAGCGTCAGGGGGGGGCCAGATGAGCAGTTCTTC. As protein: CASSVRGGPDEQFF.

V gene TRBV4-1 combines with J gene TRBJ1-2; D remains ambiguous. This CDR3 is 14 amino acids long. Trimming pared 0 bases from V and 4 bases from J, leaving 9 bases between. CDR1 MGHRA and CDR2 YSYEKL come from the germline V gene. The chain's CDR3 is CASSQDFAGYGYTF. The CDR3, as DNA: TGCGCCAGCAGCCAAGATTTCGCAGGCTATGGCTACACCTTC.

The rearrangement uses TRBV15 and TRBJ2-3; 7 nucleotides match TRBD2. Trimming took 5 bases from V and 6 from J; bases not matched to a gene: 14. This CDR3 contains 16 residues. The germline V gene has CDR1 LNHNV and CDR2 YYDKDF (reference sequence). CDR3 in amino acids: CATSESREMLTDTQYF. DNA of the CDR3: TGTGCCACCAGCGAATCGCGGGAGATGTTAACGGATACGCAGTATTTT.

V is TRBV28 and J is TRBJ2-1, with D unresolved. CDR1 and CDR2 (germline): MDHEN, SYDVKM. V lost 3 bases to trimming and J lost 5 bases, with 5 bases between them. This CDR3 has 12 residues. CDR3 DNA sequence: TGTGCCAGCAGTTTTTCCGACAATGAGCAGTTCTTC. This gives the protein CASSFSDNEQFF.

This clonotype appeared a few times. The gene calls are TRBV7-2 and TRBJ2-7; 7 positions match TRBD2. Germline V gene lookup returns CDR1 SGHTA and CDR2 FQGNSA. This CDR3 is built from 13 residues. V was pared by 2 bases and J by 2 bases, with 0 bases of the junction left unmatched. The CDR3: CASSLSGTYEQYF. CDR3 nucleotides: TGTGCCAGCAGCTTAAGCGGGACCTACGAGCAGTACTTC.

The V and J genes are TRBV28 and TRBJ2-7, with 7 bases aligning to TRBD2. Trimming took 5 bases from V and 5 from J; bases not matched to a gene: 9. The CDR3 length is 14 residues. Germline loops: CDR1 MDHEN, CDR2 SYDVKM. CDR3 DNA sequence: TGTGCCAGCAGTCCCAGACTAGGGAGGGACGAGCAGTACTTC. Translated: CASSPRLGRDEQYF.

This chain joins TRBV27 and TRBJ2-1; D is perhaps TRBD2 (5 bases). Germline V gene data show CDR1 as MNHEY and CDR2 as SMNVEV (reference sequence). This CDR3 has 16 amino acids. The V end lost 1 base, the J end lost 3 bases, and 13 bases lay between the germline ends. The DNA of the CDR3 is TGTGCCAGCAGTTTATGGCTATCTGGGAGCTACAATGAGCAGTTCTTC. Translating gives CASSLWLSGSYNEQFF.

The chain has TRBV4-3 and TRBJ1-4; 7 nucleotides line up with TRBD1. This CDR3 region has 20 residues. The junction had 23 bases not matched to a gene; V was cut back by 4 bases and J by 6 bases. Looked up from germline, CDR1 is LGHNA and CDR2 is YSLEER. CDR3 DNA sequence: TGCGCCAGCAGCCGCCGGCTAGGACAGGAGTATAGGGATGGCCATGAAAAACTGTTTTTT. Residues: CASSRRLGQEYRDGHEKLFF.

This chain uses TRBV3-1 with TRBJ2-7; possible D gene TRBD2, 5 bases. The V end lost 1 base, the J end lost 0 bases, and 10 bases lay between the germline ends. The germline CDR1 and CDR2 sequences are LGHDT and YNNKEL (reference sequence). CDR3 length equals 15 residues. CDR3 sequence: CASSQVSGFSYEQYF. CDR3 coding DNA: TGTGCCAGCAGCCAAGTTTCGGGGTTCTCCTACGAGCAGTACTTC.

The chain recombines TRBV7-8 with TRBJ2-2; maybe TRBD1 (6 bases). The germline V gene encodes CDR1 SGHVS and CDR2 FQNEAQ. The CDR3 length is 16 residues. Trimming took off 5 bases at V and 5 bases at J, with 18 bases between the two ends. DNA of the CDR3: TGTGCCAGCAGCCAGGGGTCCGGGGCGAGGACCGGGGAGCTGTTTTTT. Its protein product is CASSQGSGARTGELFF.